These T cell receptor beta chains were read from a single sample in a study of blood T cell repertoires in COVID-19. Sequencing was performed with immunoSEQ multiplex PCR; in TCRdb, only in-frame clones are kept and a portion is missing. The sample records about 230,000 clones, approximately 84% being singletons. Sequenced: peripheral blood. All receptors derive from a man aged 35-49 years with acute or convalescent COVID-19. Each CDR3 is given with its conserved first and last residue. A D gene is named only where the DNA matches it firmly. Part of the rows lack a size; the others show once, few, many or a class for expanded clones.

V gene,clone size,J gene,D gene,CDR3 protein,CDR3 DNA
TRBV28,NA,TRBJ1-1,TRBD1,CASNTGGTTEAFF,TGTGCCAGCAATACAGGGGGCACCACTGAAGCTTTCTTT
TRBV11-2,NA,TRBJ2-7,NA,CASSLGTASYEQYF,TGTGCCAGCAGCTTAGGTACAGCCTCCTACGAGCAGTACTTC
TRBV5-4,NA,TRBJ2-5,NA,CASSPRANQETQYF,TGTGCCAGCTCCCCGCGGGCGAATCAAGAGACCCAGTACTTC
TRBV5-4,NA,TRBJ2-7,TRBD1,CASSLDRGRYEQYF,TGTGCCAGCAGCTTGGACAGGGGGCGCTACGAGCAGTACTTC
TRBV5-1,NA,TRBJ1-3,TRBD1,CASSLQGASGNTIYF,TGCGCCAGCAGCTTACAGGGGGCTAGTGGAAACACCATATATTTT
TRBV5-4,NA,TRBJ2-5,TRBD1,CASSTRTGVETQYF,TGTGCCAGCAGCACAAGGACAGGGGTAGAGACCCAGTACTTC
TRBV13,NA,TRBJ2-5,TRBD1,CASSSTGPETQYF,TGTGCCAGCAGCTCGACAGGGCCAGAGACCCAGTACTTC
TRBV27,NA,TRBJ2-7,NA,CASSPLSRSEQYF,TGTGCCAGCAGTCCCCTATCCCGGTCCGAGCAGTACTTC
TRBV19,few,TRBJ1-5,NA,CASSIASVQPQHF,TGTGCCAGTAGTATAGCCTCGGTTCAGCCCCAGCATTTT
TRBV19,NA,TRBJ1-2,TRBD1,CASTPLGTGYGYTF,TGTGCCAGTACTCCTCTCGGGACAGGCTATGGCTACACCTTC
TRBV27,NA,TRBJ1-2,NA,CASRQIFGGVNYGYTF,TGTGCCAGCAGACAAATCTTCGGGGGGGTTAACTATGGCTACACCTTC
TRBV5-1,NA,TRBJ1-1,NA,CASSPARTAGTEAFF,TGCGCCAGCAGCCCAGCGCGGACCGCGGGGACTGAAGCTTTCTTT
TRBV7-9,NA,TRBJ1-2,NA,CASSLAAAANYGYTF,TGTGCCAGCAGCTTAGCGGCGGCTGCTAACTATGGCTACACCTTC